This T cell receptor (beta chain) was captured by sequencing in a study of blood T cell repertoires in COVID-19. Cohort placement rested on clinical history that participants reported themselves. Recovery among Cohort 3 donors was established by two negative PCRs, clearance, or symptom resolution. CDR1 MNHNY and CDR2 SVGAGI come from the germline V gene (reference sequence). The CDR3 spans 21 residues. Trimming cost V 5 bases and J 6 bases; bases outside gene matches: 30. Original processing notes: The authors estimated nucleated cell counts from reference gene primer amplification. TCRdb's copy holds only in-frame clones and misses some; the assay was immunoSEQ multiplex PCR. Clone size and the V and J calls come from that table; the DNA yielded D and trimming. The sample has about 390,000 clones, approximately 87% seen once.

Sequencing used PBMCs or T cells enriched from blood (not recorded which). The V and J genes are TRBV6-6 and TRBJ1-2; 7 bases match TRBD1. This receptor was obtained from a woman aged 50 to 60 who had recovered from COVID-19. The CDR3 region has the DNA TGTGCCAGCAGTCGATATCCCGAGGGGGCGCAAGCAGGAACTCAGGGGGATGGCTACACCTTC. This gives the protein CASSRYPEGAQAGTQGDGYTF.